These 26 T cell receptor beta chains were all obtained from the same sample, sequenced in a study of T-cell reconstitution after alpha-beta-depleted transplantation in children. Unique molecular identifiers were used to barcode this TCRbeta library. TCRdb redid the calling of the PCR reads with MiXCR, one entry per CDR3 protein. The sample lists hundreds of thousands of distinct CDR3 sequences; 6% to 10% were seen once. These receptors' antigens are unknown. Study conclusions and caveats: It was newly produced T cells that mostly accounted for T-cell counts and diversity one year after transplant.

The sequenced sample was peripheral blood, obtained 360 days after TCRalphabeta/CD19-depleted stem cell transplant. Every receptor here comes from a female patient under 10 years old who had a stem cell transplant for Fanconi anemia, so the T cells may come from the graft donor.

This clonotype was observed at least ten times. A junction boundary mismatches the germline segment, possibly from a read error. The CDR3 DNA reads as TGCAGCGTTGAACCGAGAGTGGTAGGGCTAGCGCTTTCTTTC. This encodes CSVEPRVVGLALSF. The V call is TRBV29-1, the J call TRBJ2-1; tentative D call: TRBD2 (6 bases). The CDR3 covers 14 residues. In germline, CDR1 is SQVTM, CDR2 ANQGSEA.

The CDR3 coding sequence is TGTGCCAGCCTAGGATATAAGGGAGATACGCAGTATTTT. Amino acids: CASLGYKGDTQYF. The chain has TRBV25-1 and TRBJ2-3, with unresolved D. Germline CDR1 and CDR2: MGHDK and SYGVNS. The V gene lost 8 bases and the J gene lost 5 bases, with 14 bases spanning the gap. The CDR3 spans 13 residues.

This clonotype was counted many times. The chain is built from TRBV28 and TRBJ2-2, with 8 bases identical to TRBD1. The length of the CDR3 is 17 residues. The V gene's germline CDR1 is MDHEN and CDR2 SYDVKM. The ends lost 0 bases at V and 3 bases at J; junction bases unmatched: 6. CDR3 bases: TGTGCCAGCAGTTTATGGGTAGGACAGGGACACACCGGGGAGCTGTTTTTT. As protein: CASSLWVGQGHTGELFF. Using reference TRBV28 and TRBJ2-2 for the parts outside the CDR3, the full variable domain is DVKVTQSSRYLVKRTGEKVFLECVQDMDHENMFWYRQDPGLGLRLIYFSYDVKMKEKGDIPEGYSVSREKKERFSLILESASTNQTSMYLCASSLWVGQGHTGELFFGEGSRLTVL.

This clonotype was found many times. The CDR3 bases are TGCGCCAGCAGCCCAAGGGGACATTCGGGAAAAAACACTGAAGCTTTCTTT. Translation gives CASSPRGHSGKNTEAFF. V and J are TRBV4-1 and TRBJ1-1; tentatively, D is TRBD1 (6 bases). V was clipped by 4 bases and J by 2 bases, with 20 bases between them. The germline V gene has CDR1 MGHRA and CDR2 YSYEKL. The CDR3 length is 17 residues.

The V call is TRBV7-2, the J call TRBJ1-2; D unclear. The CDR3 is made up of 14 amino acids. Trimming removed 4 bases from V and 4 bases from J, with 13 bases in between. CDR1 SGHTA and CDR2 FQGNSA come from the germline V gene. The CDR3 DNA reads TGTGCCAGCAGCTCCGGACCTCCCCCCTATGGCTACACCTTC. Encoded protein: CASSSGPPPYGYTF.

The CDR3 DNA sequence: TGTGCCAGCAGGGACTTACGGGCAGACCACTCTGGGGCCAACGTCCTGACTTTC. It is translated as CASRDLRADHSGANVLTF. This chain joins TRBV6-2 or TRBV6-3 and TRBJ2-6; TRBD2 is a possible D gene (5 bases). Trimming shortened V by 6 bases and J by 0 bases, and 18 bases separated the two germline ends. The CDR3 runs 18 residues. Germline CDR1 is MNHEY and CDR2 is SVGEGT.

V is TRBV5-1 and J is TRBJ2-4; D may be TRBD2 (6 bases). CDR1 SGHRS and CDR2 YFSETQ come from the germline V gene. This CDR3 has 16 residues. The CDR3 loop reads CASGSGPSSERNIQYF. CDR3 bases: TGCGCTAGCGGCTCTGGACCAAGTAGCGAGCGGAACATTCAGTACTTC. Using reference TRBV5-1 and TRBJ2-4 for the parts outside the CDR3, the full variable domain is KAGVTQTPRYLIKTRGQQVTLSCSPISGHRSVSWYQQTPGQGLQFLFEYFSETQRNKGNFPGRFSGRQFSNSRSEMNVSTLELGDSALYLCASGSGPSSERNIQYFGAGTRLSVL.

In nucleotides, the CDR3 is TGCGCCAGCAGCTTGGATCCAGCGGGGCCCTCCTACAATGAGCAGTTCTTC. It specifies CASSLDPAGPSYNEQFF. V gene TRBV5-1 combines with J gene TRBJ2-1; 7 positions agree with TRBD2. CDR1 and CDR2 from the germline V gene are SGHRS and YFSETQ. This CDR3 has 17 residues. Trimming cost V 0 bases and J 0 bases; bases outside gene matches: 6.

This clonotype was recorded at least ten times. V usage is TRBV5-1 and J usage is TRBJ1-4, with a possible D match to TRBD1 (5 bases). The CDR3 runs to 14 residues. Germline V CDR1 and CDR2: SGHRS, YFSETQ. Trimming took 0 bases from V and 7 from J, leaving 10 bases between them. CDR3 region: CASSLVGDREKLFF. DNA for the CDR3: TGCGCCAGCAGCTTGGTCGGGGACCGTGAAAAACTGTTTTTT. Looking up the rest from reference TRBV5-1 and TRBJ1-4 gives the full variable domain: KAGVTQTPRYLIKTRGQQVTLSCSPISGHRSVSWYQQTPGQGLQFLFEYFSETQRNKGNFPGRFSGRQFSNSRSEMNVSTLELGDSALYLCASSLVGDREKLFFGSGTQLSVL.

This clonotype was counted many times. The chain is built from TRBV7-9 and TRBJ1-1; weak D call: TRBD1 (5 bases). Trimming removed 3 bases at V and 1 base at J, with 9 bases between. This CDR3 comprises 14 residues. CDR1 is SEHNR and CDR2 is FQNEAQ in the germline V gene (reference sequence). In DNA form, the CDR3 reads TGTGCCAGCAGCTTCCGGGACCAGAACACTGAAGCTTTCTTT. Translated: CASSFRDQNTEAFF. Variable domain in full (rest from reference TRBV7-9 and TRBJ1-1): DTGVSQNPRHKITKRGQNVTFRCDPISEHNRLYWYRQTLGQGPEFLTYFQNEAQLEKSRLLSDRFSAERPKGSFSTLEIQRTEQGDSAMYLCASSFRDQNTEAFFGQGTRLTVV.

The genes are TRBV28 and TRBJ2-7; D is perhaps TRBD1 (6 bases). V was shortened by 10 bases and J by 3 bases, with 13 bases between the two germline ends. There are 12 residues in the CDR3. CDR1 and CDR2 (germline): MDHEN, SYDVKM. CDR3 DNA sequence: TGTGCCACACGCCGGGACAACTACGAGCAGTACTTC. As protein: CATRRDNYEQYF.

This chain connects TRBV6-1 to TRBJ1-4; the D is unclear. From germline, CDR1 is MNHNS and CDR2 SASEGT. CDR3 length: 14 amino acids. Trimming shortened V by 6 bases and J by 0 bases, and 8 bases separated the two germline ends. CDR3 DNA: TGTGCCAGCAGGGCAGATGCAACTAATGAAAAACTGTTTTTT. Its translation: CASRADATNEKLFF.

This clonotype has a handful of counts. The CDR3 bases are TGTGCCAGCAGCTTACCAGCGGGGGGGGATTACAACAATGAGCAGTTCTTC. Its protein product is CASSLPAGGDYNNEQFF. The rearrangement links TRBV7-3 to TRBJ2-1, with TRBD2 matching 10 bases. This CDR3 comprises 17 residues. The junction had 9 bases not matched to a gene; V was cut back by 2 bases and J by 5 bases. The germline gives CDR1 SGHTA, CDR2 FQGTGA. Full variable domain (missing parts from reference TRBV7-3 and TRBJ2-1): GAGVSQTPSNKVTEKGKYVELRCDPISGHTALYWYRQSLGQGPEFLIYFQGTGAADDSGLPNDRFFAVRPEGSVSTLKIQRTERGDSAVYLCASSLPAGGDYNNEQFFGPGTRLTVL.

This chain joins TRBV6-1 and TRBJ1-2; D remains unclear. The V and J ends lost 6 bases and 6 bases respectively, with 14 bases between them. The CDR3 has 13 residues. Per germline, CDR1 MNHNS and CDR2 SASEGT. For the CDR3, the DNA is TGTGCCAGCAGAACCGGGCCCTTGGATGGCTACACCTTC. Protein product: CASRTGPLDGYTF.

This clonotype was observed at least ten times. CDR3 in DNA: TGTGCCAGCAGCCCCGGTCCGTACAATGAGCAGTTCTTC. It yields the protein CASSPGPYNEQFF. The J gene is TRBJ2-1, the V gene TRBV6-5; no clear D gene. Germline assignment: CDR1 MNHEY and CDR2 SVGAGI. The CDR3 spans 13 residues. V was shortened by 6 bases and J by 4 bases, with 10 bases between the two germline ends.

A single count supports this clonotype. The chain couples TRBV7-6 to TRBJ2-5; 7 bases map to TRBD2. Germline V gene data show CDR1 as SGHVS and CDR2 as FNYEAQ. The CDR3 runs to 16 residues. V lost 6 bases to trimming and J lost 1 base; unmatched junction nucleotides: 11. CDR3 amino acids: CASSSTLAEIQETQYF. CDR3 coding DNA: TGTGCCAGCAGTTCTACCCTAGCGGAGATCCAAGAGACCCAGTACTTC.

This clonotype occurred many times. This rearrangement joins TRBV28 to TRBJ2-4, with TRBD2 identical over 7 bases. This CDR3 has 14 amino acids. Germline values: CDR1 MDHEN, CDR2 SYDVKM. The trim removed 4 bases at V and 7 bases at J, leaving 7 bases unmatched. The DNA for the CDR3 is TGTGCCAGCAGTTGGACTAGTGGTATTAACATTCAGTACTTC. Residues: CASSWTSGINIQYF. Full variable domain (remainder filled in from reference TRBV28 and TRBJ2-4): DVKVTQSSRYLVKRTGEKVFLECVQDMDHENMFWYRQDPGLGLRLIYFSYDVKMKEKGDIPEGYSVSREKKERFSLILESASTNQTSMYLCASSWTSGINIQYFGAGTRLSVL.

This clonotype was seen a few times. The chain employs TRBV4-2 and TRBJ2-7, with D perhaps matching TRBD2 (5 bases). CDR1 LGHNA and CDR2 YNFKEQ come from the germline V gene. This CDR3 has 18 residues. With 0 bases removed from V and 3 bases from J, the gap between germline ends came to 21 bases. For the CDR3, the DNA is TGTGCCAGCAGCCAAGAAACGGCGAGGGCAGGCGGTCGCTACGAGCAGTACTTC. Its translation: CASSQETARAGGRYEQYF.

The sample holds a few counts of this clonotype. DNA of the CDR3: TGTGCCAGCTCACCCTCCTACGGACAGGGGAAGTACTTC. Translating it yields CASSPSYGQGKYF. The V gene is TRBV18, the J gene TRBJ2-7; 9 bases agree with TRBD1. This CDR3 spans 13 amino acids. The V and J ends lost 3 bases and 11 bases, in that order; junction bases with no gene match: 8. CDR1 and CDR2 (germline): KGHSH, LQKENI.

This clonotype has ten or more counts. In DNA form, the CDR3 reads TGTGCCAGCGGCCTTGTGGGCAAACCTTATGGCTACACCTTC. The encoded protein is CASGLVGKPYGYTF. V is TRBV12-3 or TRBV12-4 and J is TRBJ1-2; no firm D call. The germline V and J ends were trimmed by 8 bases and 5 bases, with 18 bases remaining between them. The CDR3 spans 14 residues.

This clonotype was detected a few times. This CDR3 reads CASSLDPLDRGLTDTQYF. In nucleotides, the CDR3 is TGTGCCAGCAGCTTAGATCCTTTGGACAGGGGACTGACAGATACGCAGTATTTT. The chain couples TRBV11-2 to TRBJ2-3, with 9 bases lining up with TRBD1. Germline assignment: CDR1 SGHAT and CDR2 FQNNGV. The CDR3 runs to 18 residues. V was pared by 0 bases and J by 3 bases, with 10 bases of the junction left unmatched. The whole variable domain, remainder taken from reference TRBV11-2 and TRBJ2-3, is EAGVAQSPRYKIIEKRQSVAFWCNPISGHATLYWYQQILGQGPKLLIQFQNNGVVDDSQLPKDRFSAERLKGVDSTLKIQPAKLEDSAVYLCASSLDPLDRGLTDTQYFGPGTRLTVL.

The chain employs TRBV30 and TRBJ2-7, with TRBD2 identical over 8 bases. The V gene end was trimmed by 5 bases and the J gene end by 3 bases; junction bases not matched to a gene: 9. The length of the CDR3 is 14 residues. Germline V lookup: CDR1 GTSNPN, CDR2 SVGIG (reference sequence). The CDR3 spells CAWAAGGGFYEQYF. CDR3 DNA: TGTGCCTGGGCAGCTGGCGGGGGGTTCTACGAGCAGTACTTC.

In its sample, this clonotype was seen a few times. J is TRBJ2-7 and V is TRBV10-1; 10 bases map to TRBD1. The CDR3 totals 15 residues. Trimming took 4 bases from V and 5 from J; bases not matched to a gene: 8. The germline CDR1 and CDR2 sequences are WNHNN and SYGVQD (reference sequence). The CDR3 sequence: CASSADRGRRDEQYF. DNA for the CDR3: TGCGCCAGCAGTGCTGACAGGGGGCGCAGGGACGAGCAGTACTTC.

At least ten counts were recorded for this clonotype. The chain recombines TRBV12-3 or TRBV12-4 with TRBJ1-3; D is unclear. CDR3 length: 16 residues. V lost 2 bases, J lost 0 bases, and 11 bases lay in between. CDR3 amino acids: CASSLYGLHSGNTIYF. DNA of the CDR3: TGTGCCAGCAGTTTATATGGTCTACACTCTGGAAACACCATATATTTT.

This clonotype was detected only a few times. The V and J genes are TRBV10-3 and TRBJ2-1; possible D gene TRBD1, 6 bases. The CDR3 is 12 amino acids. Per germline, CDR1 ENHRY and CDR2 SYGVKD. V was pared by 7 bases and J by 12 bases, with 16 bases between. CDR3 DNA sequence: TGTGCCATCACGAGCAGGGGCGAGAGGCAGTTCTTC. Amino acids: CAITSRGERQFF.

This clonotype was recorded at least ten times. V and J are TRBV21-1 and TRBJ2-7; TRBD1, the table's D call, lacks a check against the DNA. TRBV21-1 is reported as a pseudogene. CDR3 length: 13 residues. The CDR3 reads CASAGESSYEQYF. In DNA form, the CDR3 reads TGTGCCAGCGCGGGGGAAAGCTCCTACGAGCAGTACTTC.